This T cell receptor beta chain was recorded in a study of cytomegalovirus exposure and HLA in healthy donors. On this clone itself: Its antigen is not identified.

V was clipped by 3 bases and J by 0 bases, with 7 bases between them. CDR1 is SGDLS and CDR2 is YYNGEE in the germline V gene. The CDR3 length is 13 residues. Notes on the study in general: Listed as cytomegalovirus-associated were approximately 160 TCR beta chains.

Profiling relied on immunoSEQ multiplex PCR, and the TCRdb table lists in-frame clones only, not all of them. The sample lists about 190,000 clones, approximately 84% occurring once. Sequenced input: PBMCs. This clonotype was obtained from a young woman in good health and CMV-seropositive. V and J are TRBV9 and TRBJ2-7; tentative D call: TRBD1 (5 bases). CDR3 in DNA: TGTGCCAGCAGCGCAGGGTCCTCCTACGAGCAGTACTTC. It is translated as CASSAGSSYEQYF.